The rows below give T cell receptor beta chains drawn from one sample of a study of blood T cells in healthy people across ages. In TCRdb, the 5' RACE reads were re-called with MiXCR into one record per CDR3 protein. The table shows 750,000 or so distinct CDR3 sequences, with roughly 25% occurring only once. The sample also formed part of further work on T cells of mothers and their children.

The sample was blood. The receptors were sampled from a boy aged 5-17 years in good health. Each CDR3 is given with its conserved first and last residue. D genes are given only for firm matches. The listing skips clone size in some rows; elsewhere it reads once, few, many or a size class.

v_gene	abundance	j_gene	d_gene	CDR3aa	CDR3nt
TRBV7-3	.	TRBJ2-1	TRBD2	CASSQTSGGAAEQFF	TGTGCCAGCAGCCAGACTAGCGGGGGGGCTGCTGAGCAGTTCTTC
TRBV27	few	TRBJ2-1	.	CASSFAEGGNEQFF	TGTGCCAGCAGTTTTGCCGAAGGAGGCAATGAGCAGTTCTTC
TRBV3-1	.	TRBJ2-3	.	CASSQGFGHLSYTQYF	TGTGCCAGCAGCCAAGGGTTCGGACACCTCAGTTATACGCAGTATTTT
TRBV25-1	.	TRBJ2-7	TRBD2	CASSGLAANYEQYF	TGTGCCAGCAGTGGACTAGCGGCTAACTACGAGCAGTACTTC
TRBV12-5	.	TRBJ1-2	TRBD1	CASGTGGDGYTF	TGTGCTAGTGGGACAGGGGGAGATGGCTACACCTTC
TRBV20-1	.	TRBJ2-1	.	CSAKSFTYNERFF	TGCAGTGCTAAGTCCTTTACCTACAATGAGCGGTTCTTC
TRBV9	.	TRBJ1-4	.	CASGPDSFNEKLFF	TGTGCCAGCGGCCCCGACAGCTTTAATGAAAAACTGTTTTTT
TRBV12-3/TRBV12-4	.	TRBJ2-7	.	CASSFRTRYYEQYF	TGTGCCAGCAGTTTCCGGACTCGGTACTACGAGCAGTACTTC
TRBV2	few	TRBJ2-5	TRBD2	CASEGLAETQYF	TGTGCCAGCGAAGGACTAGCCGAGACCCAGTACTTC
TRBV5-1	few	TRBJ2-7	.	CASSLDIYYEQYF	TGCGCCAGCAGCTTGGACATTTATTACGAGCAGTACTTC
TRBV29-1	few	TRBJ2-5	.	CSVAGRWGQETQYF	TGCAGCGTTGCGGGGCGGTGGGGCCAAGAGACCCAGTACTTC
TRBV5-1	few	TRBJ2-1	.	CASTAGNEQFF	TGCGCCAGCACCGCAGGCAATGAGCAGTTCTTC
TRBV20-1	.	TRBJ2-1	TRBD2	CSASKASGSYNEQFF	TGCAGTGCTAGTAAGGCTAGCGGGTCCTACAATGAGCAGTTCTTC
TRBV19	.	TRBJ1-5	.	CASSMGKGNQPQHF	TGTGCCAGTAGTATGGGAAAGGGCAATCAGCCCCAGCATTTT
TRBV28	.	TRBJ2-5	.	CASRGAGGVVETQYF	TGTGCCAGCAGAGGGGCAGGGGGGGTTGTAGAGACCCAGTACTTC
TRBV29-1	few	TRBJ2-1	TRBD2	CSGRGGGLAGSFEQFF	TGCAGCGGCAGGGGCGGGGGACTAGCGGGATCTTTTGAGCAGTTCTTC
TRBV4-1	.	TRBJ2-5	TRBD2	CASSPGTSGAQETQYF	TGCGCCAGCAGTCCAGGGACTAGCGGGGCCCAAGAGACCCAGTACTTC
TRBV7-9	.	TRBJ1-2	.	CASIGGPSMIWTF	TGTGCCAGCATTGGGGGCCCCTCTATGATCTGGACCTTC
TRBV27	.	TRBJ2-1	.	CASSPPGSGTGNEQFF	TGTGCCAGCAGTCCCCCAGGGAGCGGGACAGGCAATGAGCAGTTCTTC
TRBV27	few	TRBJ2-7	TRBD2	CASSLAGGHVADEQYF	TGTGCCAGCTCCTTAGCGGGGGGGCACGTGGCGGACGAGCAGTACTTC
TRBV5-1	.	TRBJ2-7	.	CASSFRGATFYEQYF	TGCGCCAGCAGCTTCCGGGGCGCTACATTCTACGAGCAGTACTTC
TRBV2	few	TRBJ2-7	TRBD2	CASSEAPLAGGPYEQYF	TGTGCCAGCAGTGAAGCCCCACTAGCGGGGGGACCCTACGAGCAGTACTTC
TRBV24-1	few	TRBJ2-2	.	CATGRSRPNTGELFF	TGTGCCACCGGGCGGAGCCGGCCGAACACCGGGGAGCTGTTTTTT
TRBV12-3/TRBV12-4	few	TRBJ1-5	.	CASRGGSDQPQHF	TGTGCCAGCAGGGGGGGTTCAGATCAGCCCCAGCATTTT
TRBV15	.	TRBJ2-7	.	CATSSDDWTEQYF	TGTGCCACCAGCAGTGATGACTGGACCGAGCAGTACTTC
TRBV4-1	.	TRBJ2-3	TRBD2	CASSSTLTSGSRLDTQYF	TGCGCCAGCAGCTCTACCCTAACTAGCGGGAGTCGGTTAGATACGCAGTATTTT
TRBV28	few	TRBJ2-3	.	CASVDPESSTDTQYF	TGTGCCAGCGTTGATCCGGAGTCAAGCACGGATACGCAGTATTTT
TRBV20-1	few	TRBJ2-7	TRBD2	CSARRSGLAGYEQYF	TGCAGTGCTCGGCGATCGGGACTAGCGGGTTACGAGCAGTACTTC
TRBV5-8	.	TRBJ2-1	TRBD2	CASSSSGRVNNEQFF	TGTGCCAGCAGCTCTAGCGGGAGGGTTAACAATGAGCAGTTCTTC
TRBV4-3	.	TRBJ2-1	TRBD1	CASSQGRGQPSYNEQFF	TGCGCCAGCAGCCAAGGCAGGGGGCAACCCTCATACAATGAGCAGTTCTTC
TRBV5-6	.	TRBJ2-2	TRBD2	CASSGLAGGTGELFF	TGTGCCAGCAGCGGACTAGCGGGAGGCACCGGGGAGCTGTTTTTT
TRBV7-9	.	TRBJ2-5	TRBD2	CASTLWASGDGFQETQYF	TGTGCCAGCACACTCTGGGCTAGCGGGGATGGGTTTCAAGAGACCCAGTACTTC
TRBV6-6	.	TRBJ1-2	.	CASRDNRGYTF	TGTGCCAGCAGGGATAATCGGGGCTACACCTTC
TRBV27	few	TRBJ2-7	TRBD2	CASSYSGRDHEQYF	TGTGCCAGCAGCTATAGCGGGAGGGACCACGAGCAGTACTTC
TRBV7-2	few	TRBJ2-5	TRBD2	CASSGVLSGRARETQYF	TGTGCCAGCAGCGGGGTTCTGAGCGGGAGGGCCAGGGAGACCCAGTACTTC
TRBV24-1	.	TRBJ2-1	TRBD1	CATSDGTGKIRAYNEQFF	TGTGCCACCAGTGACGGGACAGGGAAAATTCGGGCCTACAATGAGCAGTTCTTC
TRBV4-3	once	TRBJ1-2	.	CASSQVVRSTYGYTF	TGCGCCAGCAGCCAAGTAGTCCGTAGCACCTATGGCTACACCTTC
TRBV6-6	few	TRBJ2-5	TRBD2	CATRWTSGKETQYF	TGTGCGACCCGTTGGACTAGCGGAAAAGAGACCCAGTACTTC
TRBV2	.	TRBJ2-5	.	CASSHNSRDKQETQYF	TGTGCCAGCAGTCATAATTCCCGGGACAAACAAGAGACCCAGTACTTC
TRBV5-4	few	TRBJ2-1	.	CASSLRSRVEQFF	TGTGCCAGCAGCTTGAGGTCCCGTGTTGAGCAGTTCTTC
TRBV28	.	TRBJ2-5	.	CASSLWTDLQETQYF	TGTGCCAGCAGTTTATGGACAGACCTACAAGAGACCCAGTACTTC
TRBV12-3/TRBV12-4	.	TRBJ2-2	.	CASSLSGADTGKLFF	TGTGCCAGCAGTTTAAGTGGGGCCGACACCGGGAAGCTGTTTTTT
TRBV4-3	few	TRBJ2-7	TRBD1	CASSQDGTDEIYEQYF	TGCGCCAGCAGCCAAGATGGGACAGATGAAATTTACGAGCAGTACTTC
TRBV5-6	.	TRBJ2-5	.	CASSLVLAPETQYF	TGTGCCAGCAGCTTAGTGTTGGCCCCAGAGACCCAGTACTTC
TRBV7-2	.	TRBJ2-7	.	CASSKRLQGEGEQYF	TGTGCCAGCAGCAAGCGTTTACAGGGAGAGGGTGAGCAGTACTTC
TRBV5-4	few	TRBJ1-2	.	CASSFAGDGYTF	TGTGCCAGCAGCTTTGCGGGGGATGGCTACACCTTC
TRBV20-1	.	TRBJ1-1	.	CSARGPLNTEAFF	TGCAGTGCTAGGGGACCTTTGAACACTGAAGCTTTCTTT
TRBV12-3/TRBV12-4	few	TRBJ2-5	TRBD2	CASTVAGGRQETQYF	TGTGCCAGCACCGTAGCGGGGGGACGCCAAGAGACCCAGTACTTC
TRBV7-3	few	TRBJ2-5	TRBD2	CASSSGTTEFF	TGTGCCAGCAGCTCCGGGACTACGGAGTTCTTC
TRBV12-3/TRBV12-4	.	TRBJ2-3	.	CASRFRHGPDTQYF	TGTGCCAGCAGGTTCCGGCACGGACCGGATACGCAGTATTTT
TRBV29-1	.	TRBJ1-4	.	CSVAWGADEKLFF	TGCAGCGTTGCCTGGGGGGCGGATGAAAAACTGTTTTTT
TRBV9	few	TRBJ1-4	.	CASSPANTFVSRGSEKLFF	TGTGCCAGCAGCCCCGCGAATACCTTCGTTTCCAGGGGAAGTGAAAAACTGTTTTTT
TRBV24-1	few	TRBJ2-3	.	CATKGGDSTDTQYF	TGTGCCACCAAAGGTGGGGACAGCACAGATACGCAGTATTTT
TRBV6-6	few	TRBJ1-4	TRBD1	CASSPGQSEKLFF	TGTGCCAGTTCTCCGGGACAGAGTGAAAAACTGTTTTTT
TRBV11-2	few	TRBJ2-7	.	CASSSIPRQARDRGQYF	TGTGCCAGCAGCTCAATTCCTCGACAGGCCCGAGATCGGGGGCAGTACTTC
TRBV6-4	.	TRBJ2-3	TRBD2	CASSDSGELTDTQYF	TGTGCCAGCAGTGATAGCGGGGAACTCACAGATACGCAGTATTTT
TRBV13	.	TRBJ2-7	.	CASSFWKTYEQYF	TGTGCCAGCAGCTTCTGGAAAACCTACGAGCAGTACTTC
TRBV6-2/TRBV6-3	few	TRBJ1-1	.	CAGREAFF	TGTGCTGGGCGTGAAGCTTTCTTT
TRBV29-1	.	TRBJ1-5	TRBD1	CSAIAGTGKQPQHF	TGCAGCGCTATTGCCGGGACAGGGAAACAGCCCCAGCATTTT
TRBV27	.	TRBJ2-2	.	CASSSQGKGTGELFF	TGTGCCAGCAGTTCCCAGGGGAAGGGCACCGGGGAGCTGTTTTTT